These 22 T cell receptor beta chains came from one sample sequenced in a study of blood T cell repertoires in COVID-19. Measured with immunoSEQ multiplex PCR; TCRdb has only the in-frame clones, and not every one. Of tens of thousands of clones listed, about 85% are singletons. Sequencing was done on a sample of peripheral blood. The source of these receptors is a man in his 70s with active COVID-19.

The sample holds a few counts of this clone. The genes are TRBV6-4 and TRBJ1-5; TRBD1 is a possible D gene (6 bases). In germline, CDR1 is MRHNA, CDR2 SNTAGT. V was cut by 7 bases and J by 0 bases, with 13 bases left in between. The CDR3 covers 15 residues. In nucleotides, the CDR3 is TGTGCCAGCACCAGGCCAGGGGCTAGCAATCAGCCCCAGCATTTT. Translating it yields CASTRPGASNQPQHF.

V usage is TRBV11-2 and J usage is TRBJ2-3; 7 bases are a match to TRBD1. V gave up 5 bases and J gave up 3 bases; unmatched junction bases: 5. The CDR3 extends over 14 amino acids. Germline assignment: CDR1 SGHAT and CDR2 FQNNGV. The CDR3 DNA sequence: TGTGCCAGCAGCCTCGGACAGGTGACAGATACGCAGTATTTT. Its protein product is CASSLGQVTDTQYF.

The gene calls are TRBV4-1 and TRBJ2-7; D gene uncertain. Trimming took 0 bases from V and 2 from J, leaving 8 bases between them. CDR1 and CDR2 from the germline V gene are MGHRA and YSYEKL. CDR3 length: 14 residues. CDR3 sequence: CASSQEPGTYEQYF. The CDR3 bases are TGCGCCAGCAGCCAAGAACCAGGTACCTACGAGCAGTACTTC.

The V and J genes are TRBV4-3 and TRBJ2-3, with TRBD1 as a possible D gene (6 bases). V was cut by 4 bases and J by 3 bases, with 11 bases left in between. There are 14 residues in the CDR3. Germline-derived CDR1 and CDR2 are LGHNA and YSLEER. This chain's CDR3 is CASSRGQTTDTQYF. The CDR3 bases are TGCGCCAGCAGCCGTGGACAGACTACAGATACGCAGTATTTT.

The rearrangement joins TRBV18 to TRBJ2-1; D is ambiguous. The CDR3 length is 13 residues. Germline V gene lookup returns CDR1 KGHSH and CDR2 LQKENI. With 3 bases removed from V and 5 bases from J, the gap between germline ends came to 8 bases. CDR3 in DNA: TGTGCCAGCTCACCCAGTTTCGACAATGAGCAGTTCTTC. It translates to CASSPSFDNEQFF.

In its sample, this clone was seen once. The V and J genes are TRBV11-3 and TRBJ2-2; 7 bases line up with TRBD2. V lost 2 bases to trimming and J lost 4 bases; unmatched junction nucleotides: 4. From germline, CDR1 is SGHNT and CDR2 YENEEA. The CDR3 loop spans 15 amino acids. The CDR3 DNA sequence: TGTGCCAGCAGCTTACAGCGGGGCCCCACCGGGGAGCTGTTTTTT. It translates to CASSLQRGPTGELFF.

V gene TRBV6-5 combines with J gene TRBJ2-5, with D possibly TRBD2 on 6 matching bases. V lost 6 bases and J 4 bases, leaving 12 bases between the germline ends. CDR3 length equals 13 residues. CDR1 and CDR2 from the germline V gene are MNHEY and SVGAGI. The CDR3 bases are TGTGCCAGCAGCCCCCGGCGGGGAGAGACCCAGTACTTC. Its protein product is CASSPRRGETQYF.

The V and J genes are TRBV30 and TRBJ1-2; 9 nucleotides agree with TRBD1. Germline V gene sequence: CDR1 GTSNPN, CDR2 SVGIG (reference sequence). The CDR3 loop spans 13 amino acids. V dropped 4 bases and J dropped 7; count of bases not matched to a gene: 7. CDR3 nucleotides: TGTGCCTGGACCGGACAGGGGTGGGCTGGCTACACCTTC. Its translation: CAWTGQGWAGYTF.

A word on this clone: A junction boundary mismatches the germline segment, possibly from a read error. This chain joins TRBV7-7 and TRBJ2-5, with 8 bases lining up with TRBD2. Germline loops: CDR1 SSHAT, CDR2 FNYEAQ (reference sequence). This CDR3 is built from 15 residues. CDR3 sequence: CASSPARGGQETQYF. The CDR3 coding sequence is TGTGCTAGCAGCCCCGCCCGGGGGGGCCAAGAGACCCAGTACTTC.

The chain is built from TRBV11-2 and TRBJ1-1, with D possibly TRBD1 on 5 matching bases. In germline, CDR1 is SGHAT, CDR2 FQNNGV. Trimming took off 0 bases at V and 11 bases at J, with 13 bases between the two ends. The CDR3 is 13 residues long. The CDR3 spells CASSLDPGWGAFF. CDR3 DNA: TGTGCCAGCAGCTTAGATCCAGGGTGGGGTGCTTTCTTT.

This clone appeared a single time. The genes are TRBV6-5 and TRBJ2-7; D may be TRBD2 (7 bases). Germline assignment: CDR1 MNHEY and CDR2 SVGAGI. The CDR3 has 14 residues. V was pared by 7 bases and J by 3 bases, with 16 bases between. DNA of the CDR3: TGTGCCAGCACCCACGGGGGGCAGCTCTACGAGCAGTACTTC. It yields the protein CASTHGGQLYEQYF.

The chain recombines TRBV12-3 or TRBV12-4 with TRBJ1-6; D call uncertain. V lost 7 bases and J lost 7, with 11 bases in between. There are 13 residues in the CDR3. This CDR3 reads CASTRAQNSPLHF. The CDR3 bases are TGTGCCAGCACCCGTGCCCAGAATTCACCCCTCCACTTT.

The chain is built from TRBV4-1 and TRBJ1-4; perhaps TRBD1 as D (5 bases). Trimming took off 3 bases at V and 5 bases at J, with 22 bases between the two ends. The germline CDR1 and CDR2 sequences are MGHRA and YSYEKL. The CDR3 is 18 amino acids. The CDR3 DNA follows: TGCGCCAGCAGCCACGAACCACCTGGGGGACTGCTGAATGAAAAACTGTTTTTT. Its protein product is CASSHEPPGGLLNEKLFF.

The DNA for the CDR3 is TGTGCCAGCAGCTCCAAGGAGGCTAGCGAGAGCACAGATACGCAGTATTTT. As protein: CASSSKEASESTDTQYF. This chain connects TRBV4-2 to TRBJ2-3; tentatively, D is TRBD2 (6 bases). The germline V and J ends were trimmed by 5 bases and 0 bases, with 18 bases remaining between them. Germline values: CDR1 LGHNA, CDR2 YNFKEQ. The CDR3 totals 17 residues.

Here the CDR3 reads CASSILAGGPDEQFF. In nucleotides, the CDR3 is TGTGCCAGCAGTATACTAGCGGGAGGGCCCGATGAGCAGTTCTTC. The V call is TRBV6-5, the J call TRBJ2-1; TRBD2 matches at 13 bases. After removal of 5 bases from V and 8 bases from J, the junction contained 6 bases not matched to a gene. The germline V gene encodes CDR1 MNHEY and CDR2 SVGAGI. This CDR3 has 15 amino acids.

This sequence joins TRBV4-1 and TRBJ1-5; D is uncertain. CDR3 length: 15 amino acids. Germline-derived CDR1 and CDR2 are MGHRA and YSYEKL. V gave up 1 base and J gave up 7 bases, with 14 bases separating them. This CDR3 reads CASSQAPGTRQPQHF. The DNA of the CDR3 is TGCGCCAGCAGCCAAGCCCCCGGCACCAGGCAGCCCCAGCATTTT.

The J gene is TRBJ2-1, the V gene TRBV19; 7 nucleotides line up with TRBD1. With 3 bases clipped from V and 3 bases from J, the junction kept 14 bases outside the gene matches. CDR1 and CDR2 from the germline V gene are LNHDA and SQIVND (reference sequence). The CDR3 covers 18 residues. The CDR3 DNA follows: TGTGCCAGTAGTATGGGCAGGGGGAGTTCTCCACTCTACAATGAGCAGTTCTTC. This translates into CASSMGRGSSPLYNEQFF.

V gene TRBV5-1 combines with J gene TRBJ2-7; D possibly corresponds to TRBD1 (5 bases). The CDR3 is 14 amino acids. The ends were cut back, 4 bases at V and 2 bases at J, with 13 bases in the middle. Germline V gene sequence: CDR1 SGHRS, CDR2 YFSETQ. The CDR3 region has the DNA TGCGCCAGCAGCCCCCGGACACAAACCTACGAGCAGTACTTC. It codes for CASSPRTQTYEQYF.

The chain recombines TRBV5-5 with TRBJ1-1; D call uncertain. The germline V and J ends were trimmed by 4 bases and 10 bases, with 20 bases remaining between them. The CDR3 totals 14 residues. Germline CDR1 is SGHKS and CDR2 is YYEKEE (reference sequence). The CDR3 nucleotides read TGTGCCAGCAGCCCCCGGTGGCTCTTGGAGGGAGCTTTCTTT. This gives the protein CASSPRWLLEGAFF.

The chain uses TRBV12-3 or TRBV12-4 and TRBJ2-1; possible D gene TRBD2, 6 bases. V shed 1 base and J shed 12 bases, with 7 bases lying between them. This CDR3 region has 11 residues. CDR3 protein: CASSLGLGQFF. CDR3 coding DNA: TGTGCCAGCAGTTTAGGACTAGGGCAGTTCTTC.

The J gene is TRBJ2-7, the V gene TRBV12-3 or TRBV12-4, with 8 bases matching TRBD1. The trim removed 3 bases at V and 6 bases at J, leaving 4 bases unmatched. The CDR3 covers 13 residues. The CDR3 sequence: CASSFGTGGEQYF. DNA of the CDR3: TGTGCCAGCAGTTTCGGGACAGGAGGCGAGCAGTACTTC.

The rearrangement uses TRBV4-3 and TRBJ2-6, with a weak D call TRBD1 (5 bases). The CDR3 is 16 residues long. V lost 2 bases, J lost 2 bases, and 10 bases lay in between. In germline, CDR1 is LGHNA, CDR2 YSLEER. The CDR3 DNA sequence: TGCGCCAGCAGCCAAACGACAGCACCTGGGGCCAACGTCCTGACTTTC. This sequence encodes CASSQTTAPGANVLTF.